This T cell receptor (beta chain) is drawn from a study of neurological immune-mediated disorders. Notes on the study in general: Multiple sclerosis, the disease with the least TCR clonal expansion, fell below healthy controls, whereas HTLV-1-associated myelopathy showed the most.

This clonotype was observed many times. The target antigen is unknown. MiXCR was run by TCRdb on the 5' RACE reads, yielding one entry per CDR3 protein. The sample holds about 40,000 distinct CDR3 sequences, roughly 14% seen once. This receptor was identified in a woman between 55 and 75 years old with HTLV-1-associated myelopathy (HAM/TSP). Sequenced input: CD4+ T cells from blood.

The CDR3 protein is CASSHPAQMLAGGIRQETQYF. The CDR3 DNA reads TGCGCCAGCAGCCACCCCGCTCAGATGCTAGCGGGGGGGATTCGGCAAGAGACCCAGTACTTC. The chain carries TRBV5-1 and TRBJ2-5; 12 nucleotides line up with TRBD2. Germline lookup yields CDR1 SGHRS and CDR2 YFSETQ. Germline trimming cut 4 bases from V and 2 bases from J; bases unmatched to any gene: 21. CDR3 length: 21 amino acids.